This T cell receptor (beta chain) is drawn from a study of OX40 agonist ivuxolimab in advanced cancers. Study summary: Patients were dosed intravenously with ivuxolimab at 0.01 to 10 mg/kg every 2 weeks. Subjects had a mean age of around 60 years, with a range of 23 to 79; less than 90% were male.

Sampling times: baseline, cycle 4 day 1, cycle 7 day 1. This CDR3 region has 13 residues. Per the germline V gene, CDR1 is LNHNV and CDR2 is YYDKDF (reference sequence). V was trimmed by 4 bases and J by 0 bases, leaving 7 bases between them. This clone showed up just once. Its antigen remains unidentified. Generated by immunoSEQ multiplex PCR, the TCRdb table keeps only in-frame clones and is missing some. This sample has about 14,000 clones, with around four fifths found just once. The study, taken as a whole, reports: Still undetermined is the antigen specificity of the expanded peripheral T cells.

Specimen: CD4+ or CD8+ T cells sorted from blood, collected in a trial of the OX40 agonist ivuxolimab. The clonotype comes from an adult with an advanced solid tumor such as melanoma, head and neck, liver or kidney cancer. The genes are TRBV15 and TRBJ2-7; D unclear. The CDR3 is CATSIGVSYEQYF. Here the CDR3 DNA reads TGTGCCACCAGCATTGGGGTCTCCTACGAGCAGTACTTC.